The sequence of this T cell receptor beta chain was determined in a study of control samples from healthy donors and cancer patients. The CDR3 runs to 17 residues. The V gene end was trimmed by 1 base and the J gene end by 0 bases; junction bases not matched to a gene: 7. Germline values: CDR1 SGHTA, CDR2 FQGNSA. The repertoire was sequenced with immunoSEQ multiplex PCR; TCRdb's copy has only in-frame clones and lacks some. The table lists 390,000 or so clones, about nine tenths of them singletons, with around 6.4% in the top ten. The specimen sequenced was PBMCs. The J gene is TRBJ2-7, the V gene TRBV7-2; 9 positions match TRBD1. This TCR came from a man between 40 and 49 years old with head and neck cancer. CDR3 coding DNA: TGTGCCAGCAGCTTAGGATGGGGGACAGGGAGCTCCTACGAGCAGTACTTC. Protein sequence: CASSLGWGTGSSYEQYF.